These T cell receptor beta chains were read from a single sample in a study of T cell repertoires in cytomegalovirus infection. TCRdb re-derived calls from the reads in MiXCR, one entry per CDR3 protein. The top ten clones hold roughly an eighth of a sample with about 440,000 distinct CDR3 sequences, under 40% of them seen once. The specimen sequenced was PBMCs. Every receptor here comes from a human donor in good health (CMV status not recorded). Some clones in this sample may be carry-over from other donors' samples. Each CDR3 is given with its conserved first and last residue. D genes are given only for firm matches. The listing skips clone size in some rows; elsewhere it reads once, few, many or a size class.

d_call: .; v_call: TRBV4-1; j_call: TRBJ1-3; clone_size: few; cdr3_length: 17; cdr3_nt: TGCGCCAGCAGCCAAGGTGGAAGGCGGGGATCTGGAAACACCATATATTTT; cdr3_aa: CASSQGGRRGSGNTIYF
d_call: .; v_call: TRBV20-1; j_call: TRBJ2-3; clone_size: .; cdr3_length: 16; cdr3_nt: TGCAGTGCTAGACTCGGCCGAGCAAACCCTCCAGATACGCAGTATTTT; cdr3_aa: CSARLGRANPPDTQYF
d_call: TRBD1; v_call: TRBV19; j_call: TRBJ2-7; clone_size: few; cdr3_length: 18; cdr3_nt: TGTGCCAGTAGTCAAGCCGCCGCTGGGACAGGGGGTTCCTACGAGCAGTACTTC; cdr3_aa: CASSQAAAGTGGSYEQYF
d_call: .; v_call: TRBV7-9; j_call: TRBJ2-5; clone_size: .; cdr3_length: 12; cdr3_nt: TGTGCCAGCAGCCCTTGGGGTCAGACCCAGTACTTC; cdr3_aa: CASSPWGQTQYF
d_call: .; v_call: TRBV10-2; j_call: TRBJ1-1; clone_size: .; cdr3_length: 11; cdr3_nt: TGCGCCAGCAGTGAAGGGTTTTTAGCTTTCTTT; cdr3_aa: CASSEGFLAFF
d_call: .; v_call: TRBV12-3/TRBV12-4; j_call: TRBJ1-5; clone_size: .; cdr3_length: 15; cdr3_nt: TGTGCCAGCAGTTTAGTAGAGGGGCCGGGTCAGCCCCAGCATTTT; cdr3_aa: CASSLVEGPGQPQHF
d_call: .; v_call: TRBV19; j_call: TRBJ1-1; clone_size: few; cdr3_length: 16; cdr3_nt: TGTGCCAGTACCAGGGGTTACGCGGAGGGGCGAACTGAAGCTTTCTTT; cdr3_aa: CASTRGYAEGRTEAFF
d_call: .; v_call: TRBV27; j_call: TRBJ2-5; clone_size: few; cdr3_length: 14; cdr3_nt: TGTGCCAGCAGTTTACGTGCAGGGGCGAGGACCCAGTACTTC; cdr3_aa: CASSLRAGARTQYF
d_call: .; v_call: TRBV7-3; j_call: TRBJ2-1; clone_size: .; cdr3_length: 15; cdr3_nt: TGTGCCAGCAGCTTAATGTTGAGCTCCTACAATGAGCAGTTCTTC; cdr3_aa: CASSLMLSSYNEQFF
d_call: .; v_call: TRBV12-3/TRBV12-4; j_call: TRBJ1-5; clone_size: .; cdr3_length: 14; cdr3_nt: TGTGCCAGCAGTTTGGTCGATGAGGGTCAGCCCCAGCATTTT; cdr3_aa: CASSLVDEGQPQHF
d_call: .; v_call: TRBV2; j_call: TRBJ1-5; clone_size: .; cdr3_length: 14; cdr3_nt: TGTGCCAGCAGTGAAAGTTTCGTGGCCGGGCCCCAGCATTTT; cdr3_aa: CASSESFVAGPQHF
d_call: .; v_call: TRBV12-3/TRBV12-4; j_call: TRBJ1-2; clone_size: many; cdr3_length: 13; cdr3_nt: TGTGCCAGCCTACTGGGACCGTCATATGGCTACACCTTC; cdr3_aa: CASLLGPSYGYTF
d_call: TRBD2; v_call: TRBV7-2; j_call: TRBJ2-7; clone_size: many; cdr3_length: 14; cdr3_nt: TGTGCCAGCAGCCCACTAGCGGGTGCGGGGGAGCAGTACTTC; cdr3_aa: CASSPLAGAGEQYF
d_call: .; v_call: TRBV6-2/TRBV6-3; j_call: TRBJ1-1; clone_size: .; cdr3_length: 13; cdr3_nt: TGTGCCAGCAGTGCACGACAGAACACTGAAGCTTTCTTT; cdr3_aa: CASSARQNTEAFF
d_call: .; v_call: TRBV7-9; j_call: TRBJ2-6; clone_size: .; cdr3_length: 15; cdr3_nt: TGTGCCAGCAGCCTAGATCGGTCTGGGGCCAACGTCCTGACTTTC; cdr3_aa: CASSLDRSGANVLTF
d_call: TRBD1; v_call: TRBV25-1; j_call: TRBJ2-1; clone_size: .; cdr3_length: 17; cdr3_nt: TGTGCCAGCAGTGAATATCGGGGGGACAGGGCCCTCAATGAGCAGTTCTTC; cdr3_aa: CASSEYRGDRALNEQFF
d_call: .; v_call: TRBV6-2/TRBV6-3; j_call: TRBJ1-5; clone_size: .; cdr3_length: 16; cdr3_nt: TGTGCCAGCAGTTTCCGGGCTCGGTCTGGCAATCAGCCCCAGCATTTT; cdr3_aa: CASSFRARSGNQPQHF
d_call: TRBD1; v_call: TRBV12-3/TRBV12-4; j_call: TRBJ1-1; clone_size: .; cdr3_length: 14; cdr3_nt: TGTGCCAGCATTAGGGGACAGCTTAACACTGAAGCTTTCTTT; cdr3_aa: CASIRGQLNTEAFF
d_call: .; v_call: TRBV14; j_call: TRBJ1-2; clone_size: few; cdr3_length: 12; cdr3_nt: TGTGCCAGCAGCCAATTCAGGAATGGCTACACCTTC; cdr3_aa: CASSQFRNGYTF
d_call: .; v_call: TRBV7-3; j_call: TRBJ2-6; clone_size: .; cdr3_length: 15; cdr3_nt: TGTGCCAGCAGCTTAGTGGTAGCTGGGGCCAACGTCCTGACTTTC; cdr3_aa: CASSLVVAGANVLTF
d_call: .; v_call: TRBV6-2/TRBV6-3; j_call: TRBJ1-5; clone_size: .; cdr3_length: 16; cdr3_nt: TGTGCCAGCAGTACGGGGGGGTCCCGGAGGGATCAGCCCCAGCATTTT; cdr3_aa: CASSTGGSRRDQPQHF
d_call: .; v_call: TRBV30; j_call: TRBJ2-5; clone_size: .; cdr3_length: 13; cdr3_nt: TGTGCCTGGAGTGTATCTGGGTGGGAGACCCAGTACTTC; cdr3_aa: CAWSVSGWETQYF
d_call: .; v_call: TRBV28; j_call: TRBJ2-7; clone_size: many; cdr3_length: 16; cdr3_nt: TGTGCCAGCAGTTTGCCGCTGGGGACCAACTCCTACGAGCAGTACTTC; cdr3_aa: CASSLPLGTNSYEQYF
d_call: TRBD1; v_call: TRBV11-2; j_call: TRBJ2-2; clone_size: .; cdr3_length: 16; cdr3_nt: TGTGCCAGCCCTATCAACCCCCAGGGGGCCAACGGGGAGCTGTTTTTT; cdr3_aa: CASPINPQGANGELFF
d_call: .; v_call: TRBV6-1; j_call: TRBJ1-5; clone_size: .; cdr3_length: 15; cdr3_nt: TGTGCCAGCAGTGGCTCCAGCTATAGCAATCAGCCCCAGCATTTT; cdr3_aa: CASSGSSYSNQPQHF